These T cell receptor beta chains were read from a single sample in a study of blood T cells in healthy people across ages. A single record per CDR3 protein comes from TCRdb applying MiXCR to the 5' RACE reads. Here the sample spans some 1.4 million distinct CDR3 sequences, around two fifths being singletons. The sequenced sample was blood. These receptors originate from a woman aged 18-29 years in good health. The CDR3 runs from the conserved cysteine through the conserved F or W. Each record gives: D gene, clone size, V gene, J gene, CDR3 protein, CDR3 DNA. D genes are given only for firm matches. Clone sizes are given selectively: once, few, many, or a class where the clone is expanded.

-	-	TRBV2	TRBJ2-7	CASSEGRNPYEQYF	TGTGCCAGCAGTGAGGGCAGGAATCCCTACGAGCAGTACTTC
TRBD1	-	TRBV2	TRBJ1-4	CASTRQGAGEKLFF	TGTGCCAGCACCCGACAGGGGGCGGGTGAAAAACTGTTTTTT
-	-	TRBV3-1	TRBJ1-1	CASSQDRGSEAFF	TGTGCCAGCAGCCAAGATAGAGGGTCCGAAGCTTTCTTT
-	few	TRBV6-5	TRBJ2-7	CASSYGSVGYEQYF	TGTGCCAGCAGTTACGGCTCCGTGGGCTACGAGCAGTACTTC
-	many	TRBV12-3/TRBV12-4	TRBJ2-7	CASSLGQYYEQYF	TGTGCCAGCAGTTTAGGACAGTACTACGAGCAGTACTTC
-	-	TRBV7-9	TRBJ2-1	CASSWHRGKYNEQFF	TGTGCCAGCAGCTGGCACCGGGGCAAGTACAATGAGCAGTTCTTC
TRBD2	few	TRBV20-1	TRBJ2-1	CSAREVAGQSNEQFF	TGCAGTGCTAGAGAGGTAGCGGGGCAAAGCAATGAGCAGTTCTTC
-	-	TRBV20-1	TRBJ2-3	CSATQTDTQYF	TGCAGTGCTACCCAGACAGATACGCAGTATTTT
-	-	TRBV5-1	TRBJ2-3	CASKDLSSSTDTQYF	TGCGCCAGTAAGGACTTAAGTTCTAGCACAGATACGCAGTATTTT
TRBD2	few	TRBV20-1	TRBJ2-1	CSAPTSRRLNEQFF	TGCAGTGCTCCGACTAGCCGAAGATTGAATGAGCAGTTCTTC
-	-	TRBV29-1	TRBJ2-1	CSVGGAGSYNEQFF	TGCAGCGTTGGAGGGGCCGGCTCCTACAATGAGCAGTTCTTC
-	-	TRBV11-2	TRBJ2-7	CASSPRLDTYEQYF	TGTGCCAGCAGCCCCCGTTTGGACACCTACGAGCAGTACTTC
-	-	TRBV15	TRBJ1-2	CATSIAGGGYGYTF	TGTGCCACCAGCATCGCCGGGGGCGGCTATGGCTACACCTTC
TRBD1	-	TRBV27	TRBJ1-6	CASSSRQGSSTNSPLHF	TGTGCCAGCAGTTCCCGACAGGGAAGTTCAACCAATTCACCCCTCCACTTT
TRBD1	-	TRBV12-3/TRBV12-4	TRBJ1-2	CASSLRAGGGYGYTF	TGTGCCAGCAGTTTAAGAGCAGGGGGCGGCTATGGCTACACCTTC
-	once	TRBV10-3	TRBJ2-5	CAISESNRHTEQYF	TGTGCCATCAGTGAGTCAAATCGACATACGGAGCAGTACTTC
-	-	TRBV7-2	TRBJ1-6	CASSFKSSYNSPLHF	TGTGCCAGCAGCTTCAAGAGCTCCTATAATTCACCCCTCCACTTT
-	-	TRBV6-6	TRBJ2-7	CASSYAPSLGSEQYF	TGTGCCAGCAGTTACGCCCCTTCACTAGGTTCCGAGCAGTACTTC
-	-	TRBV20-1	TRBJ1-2	CSARAREPNYGYTF	TGCAGTGCTAGAGCTCGGGAACCTAACTATGGCTACACCTTC
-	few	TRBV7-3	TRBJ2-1	CASSLPTRYNEQFF	TGTGCCAGCAGCTTACCTACTCGCTACAATGAGCAGTTCTTC
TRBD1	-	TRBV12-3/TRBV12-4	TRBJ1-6	CASRRRTGSSYNSPLHF	TGTGCCAGCAGGCGTCGGACAGGTAGCTCCTATAATTCACCCCTCCACTTT
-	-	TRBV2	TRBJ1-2	CASRGRGSNYGYTF	TGTGCCAGCAGGGGTCGGGGCAGTAACTATGGCTACACCTTC
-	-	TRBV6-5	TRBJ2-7	CASSSRGTVTYEQYF	TGTGCCAGCAGTTCGCGGGGGACAGTAACCTACGAGCAGTACTTC
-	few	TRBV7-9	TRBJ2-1	CASSFSSRLSPGPNEQFF	TGTGCCAGCAGCTTTTCATCTCGACTATCACCAGGCCCAAATGAGCAGTTCTTC
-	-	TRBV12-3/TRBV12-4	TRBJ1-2	CASSVRAGLDGYTF	TGTGCCAGCAGTGTGAGGGCAGGGCTCGACGGCTACACCTTC
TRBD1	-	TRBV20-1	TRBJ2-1	CSASPTGEQFF	TGCAGTGCTTCACCGACAGGGGAGCAGTTCTTC
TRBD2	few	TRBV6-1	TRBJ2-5	CATLGDYHETQYF	TGTGCCACCTTAGGGGACTATCACGAGACCCAGTACTTC
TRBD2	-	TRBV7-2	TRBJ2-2	CASSFRASGSTGELFF	TGTGCCAGCAGCTTTCGGGCTAGCGGGAGCACCGGGGAGCTGTTTTTT
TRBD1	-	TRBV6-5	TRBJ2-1	CASSYDSGGVQFF	TGTGCCAGCAGTTATGATTCAGGGGGAGTTCAGTTCTTC
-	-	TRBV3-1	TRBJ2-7	CASSQTIYEQYF	TGTGCCAGCAGCCAAACCATTTACGAGCAGTACTTC
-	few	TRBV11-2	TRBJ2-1	CASSLETFTSYNEQFF	TGTGCCAGCAGCTTAGAAACTTTCACCTCCTACAATGAGCAGTTCTTC
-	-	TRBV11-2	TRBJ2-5	CASSLFGGTYNEQYF	TGTGCCAGCAGCTTATTTGGTGGAACTTACAATGAGCAGTACTTC
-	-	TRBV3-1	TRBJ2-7	CASSSLRVGSQDNEQYF	TGTGCCAGCAGCTCCCTCCGGGTCGGTTCCCAGGACAATGAGCAGTACTTC